The present T cell receptor (beta chain) was sequenced within a study of blood T cell repertoires in COVID-19 (dated by TCRdb to about 2020). For context, the study as a whole: The collaborator samples originated in the United States, Italy and Spain and spanned the acute and convalescent phases of COVID-19. A de-identified subject ID, COVID-19 status, age in years and sex were almost always included in the sample metadata. The samples were drawn from two sources: the first 160 participants of the ongoing ImmuneRACE study, and 950 to 1,500 subjects contributed by 6 global collaborators. HLA class I and class II types, where available, came from metadata supplied by the sample provider rather than from assay-based typing. The repertoires were released in a freely available public database meant as a resource for research on the immune response to SARS-CoV-2. Deeply sampled blood TCRbeta repertoires from subjects exposed to, actively infected with, or recovered from COVID-19 were included in the dataset. The prospective study material was composed of cDNA or gDNA derived from T cells, B-cell-depleted T cells, or PBMCs.

There are 16 amino acids in the CDR3, from cysteine to phenylalanine inclusive. The only DNA kept is the CDR3, 48 bases in frame from the first base. Trimming takes 7 bases off V and 0 bases off J; junction bases not matched to a gene: 8. Per the germline V gene (reference sequence), LNHDA is the CDR1 and SQIVND is the CDR2. Whole blood was collected in K2EDTA tubes by collaborating institutions according to the institutions' own protocols. Collaborator samples were shipped for TCRbeta analysis as frozen whole blood, isolated PBMCs, or DNA extracted from either sample type. In the case of this clone: There is no known antigen for this receptor. No clone much larger than this one lies a single base away; base qualities are absent.

What the authors observed across the whole study: Clinical and demographic metadata were provided uncurated, with the amount varying by source and participant.

TCRbeta CDR3 regions were amplified from genomic DNA using the immunoSEQ Assay, a bias-controlled multiplex PCR. In the original analysis: The number of nucleated cells in each sample was estimated by amplification of reference gene primers within the assay. To quantify the absolute abundance of each unique TCRbeta CDR3 rearrangement, sequence reads were collapsed and filtered. For each sample, productive Simpson clonality was calculated as the square root of Simpson's diversity index across productive rearrangements. TCRdb stores this immuneACCESS table with in-frame sequences only. Part of the clones is absent; in the studies checked, under half of the shortfall reflects unresolved V genes, and no reason is known for the rest. The DNA was the basis for D and trimming; V, J and clone size are from that table. In this sample the table shows roughly 140,000 clones, approximately 80% of which occur a single time. The ten biggest clones cover roughly 7.2% of the sample.

Material for sequencing was peripheral blood. Here the chain combines TRBV19 and TRBJ1-2, and TRBD1 aligns with 10 junction nucleotides. The TCR comes from a woman in her forties or fifties in a cohort sampled during active or convalescent COVID-19. At the DNA level, the sequence is TGTGCCAGTACCCTGGGGGGACAGGGGACTAACTATGGCTACACCTTC. Its protein product is CASTLGGQGTNYGYTF.